One sample yielded the 14 T cell receptor beta chains listed below, sequenced in a study of blood T cell repertoires in COVID-19. Using immunoSEQ multiplex PCR, the repertoire was profiled, and TCRdb retains in-frame clones only, with some absent. This sample carries roughly 30,000 clones, approximately 93% of them seen once, and the ten largest clones take more than 4%. The specimen was peripheral blood. These receptors were obtained from a human donor in a cohort sampled during active COVID-19.

The genes are TRBV18 and TRBJ1-1, with D unclear. Trimming shortened V by 6 bases and J by 1 base, and 15 bases separated the two germline ends. Germline values: CDR1 KGHSH, CDR2 LQKENI. The CDR3 is 15 residues long. CDR3 loop: CASSQRPSTNTEAFF. Here the CDR3 DNA reads TGTGCCAGCTCGCAGCGACCCAGTACGAACACTGAAGCTTTCTTT.

The genes are TRBV4-1 and TRBJ2-5, with D possibly TRBD1 on 8 matching bases. The CDR3 runs 14 residues. Trimming shortened V by 5 bases and J by 4 bases, and 14 bases separated the two germline ends. CDR1 is MGHRA and CDR2 is YSYEKL in the germline V gene. CDR3 nucleotides: TGCGCCAGCAGCGTATACAGGGGGGGAGAGACCCAGTACTTC. It translates to CASSVYRGGETQYF.

This clone showed up just once. The chain is built from TRBV20-1 and TRBJ1-2; D perhaps matches TRBD1 (5 bases). Between the trimmed V and J ends, which lost 3 bases and 3 bases, there was a span of 14 bases. CDR3 length: 14 residues. CDR1 is DFQATT and CDR2 is SNEGSKA in the germline V gene (reference sequence). The CDR3: CSASIKEGYYGYTF. For the CDR3, the DNA is TGCAGTGCTAGTATCAAGGAGGGGTACTATGGCTACACCTTC.

The sample holds one count of this clone. The chain is built from TRBV12-3 or TRBV12-4 and TRBJ2-2, with no clear D. This CDR3 is built from 12 residues. Between the trimmed V and J ends, which lost 2 bases and 6 bases, there was a span of 4 bases. CDR3 amino acids: CASSLLAGELFF. Here the CDR3 DNA reads TGTGCCAGCAGTTTACTTGCCGGGGAGCTGTTTTTT.

V is TRBV11-3 and J is TRBJ2-2, with unresolved D. CDR3 length equals 12 residues. The germline CDR1 and CDR2 sequences are SGHNT and YENEEA. Trimming cost V 2 bases and J 6 bases, with 4 bases left between them. CDR3 region: CASSLYPGELFF. CDR3 bases: TGTGCCAGCAGCTTATATCCCGGGGAGCTGTTTTTT.

This clone has only one observation. The chain employs TRBV19 and TRBJ1-2; possibly TRBD1 for D (6 bases). Trimming left V 1 base short and J 0 bases short, with 12 bases between. The CDR3 covers 16 residues. The germline CDR1 and CDR2 sequences are LNHDA and SQIVND (reference sequence). CDR3 DNA: TGTGCCAGTAGTATAGGTTGGGGGCCATCTAACTATGGCTACACCTTC. It yields the protein CASSIGWGPSNYGYTF.

Of note for this clone: One end of the junction is discordant with germline, which a read error may explain. The rearrangement uses TRBV5-6 and TRBJ2-3; 16 bases match TRBD2. CDR1 and CDR2 from the germline V gene are SGHDT and YYEEEE. The CDR3 has 15 residues. The DNA for the CDR3 is TGTGCCAGCAGCCCCGGGGGACTAGCGGGAGGGCTGGGGCATTTT. Translation: CASSPGGLAGGLGHF.

Only one count was recorded for this clone. This chain connects TRBV10-2 to TRBJ1-1; the D gene is possibly TRBD1 (5 bases). In germline, CDR1 is WSHSY, CDR2 SAAADI. V was trimmed by 7 bases and J by 3 bases, leaving 12 bases between them. There are 13 residues in the CDR3. CDR3 DNA sequence: TGCGCCAGCAACGAACGGGGGTACACTGAAGCTTTCTTT. Translating it yields CASNERGYTEAFF.

With regard to this clone: Other DNA variants within this sample encode the same CDR3. This CDR3 reads CASSPQGNYGYTF. The CDR3, as DNA: TGTGCCAGCAGTCCCCAGGGTAACTATGGCTACACCTTC. The chain uses TRBV27 and TRBJ1-2; tentative D call: TRBD1 (5 bases). The CDR3 spans 13 residues. Germline CDR1 MNHEY, CDR2 SMNVEV (reference sequence). Trimming shortened V by 5 bases and J by 1 base, and 8 bases separated the two germline ends.

The V and J genes are TRBV6-5 and TRBJ2-1; 8 positions agree with TRBD2. The CDR3 runs 16 residues. Germline CDR1 is MNHEY and CDR2 is SVGAGI. The junction had 7 bases not matched to a gene; V was cut back by 2 bases and J by 4 bases. DNA of the CDR3: TGTGCCAGCAGTTACGATGTTAGCGGGATTTACAATGAGCAGTTCTTC. Residues: CASSYDVSGIYNEQFF.

The chain carries TRBV5-1 and TRBJ1-1; 9 bases are shared with TRBD1. V lost 0 bases and J lost 7; bases outside the gene matches: 4. The germline CDR1 and CDR2 sequences are SGHRS and YFSETQ. The CDR3 spans 14 residues. CDR3 loop: CASSLGQGGDEAFF. CDR3 DNA sequence: TGCGCCAGCAGCTTGGGACAGGGGGGCGATGAAGCTTTCTTT.

The J gene is TRBJ1-1, the V gene TRBV3-1 (or the pseudogene TRBV3-2), with a possible D match to TRBD1 (6 bases). This CDR3 spans 17 amino acids. Germline V CDR1 and CDR2: LGHDT, YNNKEL (reference sequence). Trimming left V 0 bases short and J 0 bases short, with 14 bases between. Written as DNA, the CDR3 is TGTGCCAGCAGCCAAGAGGGGGGGGGCCCAATGAACACTGAAGCTTTCTTT. Translation gives CASSQEGGGPMNTEAFF.

The chain employs TRBV7-9 and TRBJ2-1, with 9 bases that match TRBD1. The germline V gene has CDR1 SEHNR and CDR2 FQNEAQ (reference sequence). V was pared by 3 bases and J by 1 base, with 10 bases of the junction left unmatched. The CDR3 has 18 residues. The CDR3 DNA is TGTGCCAGCAGCTTCCCATCCGGGACAGGGTTATCCTACAATGAGCAGTTCTTC. Residues: CASSFPSGTGLSYNEQFF.

This clone was detected only once. V gene TRBV10-2 combines with J gene TRBJ1-1, with TRBD1 matching 7 bases. From germline, CDR1 is WSHSY and CDR2 SAAADI. The V and J ends lost 3 bases and 13 bases, in that order; junction bases with no gene match: 5. The CDR3 has 11 residues. In DNA, the CDR3 is TGCGCCAGCAGTGAAGACAGGGAGGATTTCTTT. This sequence encodes CASSEDREDFF.